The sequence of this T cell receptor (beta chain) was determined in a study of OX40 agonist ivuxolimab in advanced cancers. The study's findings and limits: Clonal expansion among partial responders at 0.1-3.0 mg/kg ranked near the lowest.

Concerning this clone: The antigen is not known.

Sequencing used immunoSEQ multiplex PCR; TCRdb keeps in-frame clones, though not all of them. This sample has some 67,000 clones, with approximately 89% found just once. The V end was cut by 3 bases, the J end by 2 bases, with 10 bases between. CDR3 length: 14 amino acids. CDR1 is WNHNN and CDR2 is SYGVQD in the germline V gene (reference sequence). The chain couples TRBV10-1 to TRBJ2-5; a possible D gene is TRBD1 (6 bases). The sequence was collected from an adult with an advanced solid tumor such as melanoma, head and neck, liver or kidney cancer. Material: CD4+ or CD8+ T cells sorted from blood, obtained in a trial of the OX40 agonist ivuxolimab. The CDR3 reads CASSESGQQETQYF. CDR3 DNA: TGCGCCAGCAGTGAATCTGGACAGCAAGAGACCCAGTACTTC.